The T cell receptor (beta chain) under discussion was sequenced for a study of post-analysis software for immune sequencing data. Study-wide findings and caveats: Roughly 5 TRBV segments occurring more often in patients than controls included TRBV5-6, TRBV5-1 and TRBV20-1.

Incorporated into the TCR beta cDNA libraries were unique molecular identifiers, which served to reduce PCR and sequencing biases. TCRdb processed the PCR reads anew with MiXCR; each CDR3 protein has one entry. The sample includes about 760,000 distinct CDR3 sequences, 25% to 30% seen only once; the top ten take more than 0.55%. A word on this clonotype: The antigen is unknown.

CDR1 and CDR2 (germline): LGHDT, YNNKEL (reference sequence). Trimming left V 4 bases short and J 4 bases short, with 17 bases between. The CDR3 length is 16 residues. The clonotype was recovered from a girl under 18 with multiple sclerosis. The sample was blood. The chain is built from TRBV3-1 and TRBJ2-1; TRBD1 might be the D (7 bases). The CDR3 DNA follows: TGTGCCAGCAGCCGGCCAGGGGGGATTCTGTACAATGAGCAGTTCTTC. It encodes CASSRPGGILYNEQFF.